These 30 T cell receptor beta chains came from one sample sequenced in a study of low-dose radiotherapy and immunotherapy resistance in tumors (dated by TCRdb to 2021 to 2024). Sequencing relied on an Illumina HiSeq 2500. To make first-strand cDNA, Superscript III was used along with a set of TRAV- and TRBV-specific primers so that both the TCRalpha and TCRbeta chains were covered. An approximately 20-cycle PCR with Phusion amplified the TCRs, pairing a constant-region primer with the adapter that was attached to the V primers. Clones were called with MiXCR by TCRdb after fastp trimmed the public reads at Q25, and only in-frame beta chains were retained. For every CDR3 protein sequence, its rows merge into one entry that carries the most common genes and DNA. In this sample the table shows some 71,000 distinct CDR3 sequences, around 29% of which occur a single time. The ten largest make up roughly 11% of the sample.

The time point label on this specimen signifies: before trial treatment. This sample comprised PBMCs, obtained before treatment. The receptors here all came from a female donor with ovarian cancer.

Points on this clonotype: A read error likely explains this, since a far larger clone differs by one base. The chain recombines TRBV12-3 or TRBV12-4 with TRBJ2-1; 8 bases fit TRBD2. V shed 5 bases and J 1 base; nucleotides not matched to a gene: 13. This CDR3 is 18 amino acids long. CDR3 sequence reads: CASSDSGHAGGSYNEQFF. CDR3 in DNA: TGTGCCAGCAGTGATTCGGGACACGCGGGAGGTTCCTACAATGAGCAGTTCTTC.

The chain uses TRBV10-3 and TRBJ2-3; 9 nucleotides align to TRBD1. V gave up 5 bases and J gave up 4 bases; unmatched junction bases: 7. This CDR3 spans 15 amino acids. Germline CDR1 reads ENHRY; CDR2 reads SYGVKD. In DNA, the CDR3 is TGTGCCATCAGTTGGGGGACAGGGAGCGCAGATACGCAGTATTTT. Its translation: CAISWGTGSADTQYF.

For this clonotype: A far larger clone is just one base off, so this is likely a read error. This chain uses TRBV28 with TRBJ2-5, with a possible D match to TRBD1 (5 bases). Germline values: CDR1 MDHEN, CDR2 SYDVKM. Trimming took 4 bases from V and 11 from J, leaving 26 bases between them. The CDR3 loop spans 16 amino acids. CDR3 in DNA: TGTGCCAGCAGTTCGACAGCTTACTTCTCCTACAATGAGCAGTACTTC. This translates into CASSSTAYFSYNEQYF. Variable domain in full (rest from reference TRBV28 and TRBJ2-5): DVKVTQSSRYLVKRTGEKVFLECVQDMDHENMFWYRQDPGLGLRLIYFSYDVKMKEKGDIPEGYSVSREKKERFSLILESASTNQTSMYLCASSSTAYFSYNEQYFGPGTRLLVL.

The rearrangement links TRBV2 to TRBJ2-7; TRBD1 aligns across 9 bases. CDR1 and CDR2 from the germline V gene are SNHLY and FYNNEI. V lost 4 bases, J lost 0 bases, and 7 bases stayed unmatched. This CDR3 is built from 16 residues. The CDR3 is CASSVTGGDLSYEQYF. The DNA for the CDR3 is TGTGCCAGCAGTGTTACAGGGGGCGACCTCTCCTACGAGCAGTACTTC.

The count of this clonotype is one. The chain combines TRBV5-4 with TRBJ2-1, with 11 bases identical to TRBD2. The trim removed 4 bases at V and 7 bases at J, leaving 10 bases unmatched. Per the germline V gene, CDR1 is SGHNT and CDR2 is YYREEE (reference sequence). The CDR3 is 16 residues long. The DNA for the CDR3 is TGTGCCAGCAGCCAGGTCTTAGCGGGGGGGCCGAATGAGCAGTTCTTC. This encodes CASSQVLAGGPNEQFF. The whole variable domain, filled in from reference TRBV5-4 and TRBJ2-1, reads ETGVTQSPTHLIKTRGQQVTLRCSSQSGHNTVSWYQQALGQGPQFIFQYYREEENGRGNFPPRFSGLQFPNYSSELNVNALELDDSALYLCASSQVLAGGPNEQFFGPGTRLTVL.

The genes are TRBV28 and TRBJ1-2, with TRBD1 matching 8 bases. V lost 5 bases to trimming and J lost 9 bases; unmatched junction nucleotides: 14. Germline assignment: CDR1 MDHEN and CDR2 SYDVKM. The CDR3 length is 15 residues. CDR3 nucleotides: TGTGCCAGCAGTCGTATGGGGACAGGAGGAGGAAGCTACACCTTC. This translates into CASSRMGTGGGSYTF.

The CDR3 region is CASSDPGQGHYGYTF. For the CDR3, the DNA is TGTGCCAGCAGTGATCCGGGACAGGGCCACTATGGCTACACCTTC. The genes are TRBV6-1 and TRBJ1-2, with 9 bases fitting TRBD1. The V gene's germline CDR1 is MNHNS and CDR2 SASEGT. V was clipped by 3 bases and J by 3 bases; unmatched bases: 5. CDR3 size: 15 residues.

This clonotype was found once. The likely explanation is a read error, given a far larger clone one base away. The chain couples TRBV5-3 to TRBJ2-5, with 8 positions matching TRBD2. TRBV5-3 is placed among ORFs of uncertain function. The CDR3 has 16 amino acids. V was clipped by 0 bases and J by 1 base; unmatched bases: 5. The DNA of the CDR3 is TGTGCCAGAAGCTTGGAAACGGGGGGGGTCCAAGAGACCCAGTACTTC. Encoded protein: CARSLETGGVQETQYF.

This clonotype was counted many times. The gene calls are TRBV6-6 and TRBJ1-2; the D is unclear. Trimming shortened V by 2 bases and J by 0 bases, and 19 bases separated the two germline ends. The CDR3 runs to 18 residues. Germline V CDR1 and CDR2: MNHNY, SVGAGI (reference sequence). The CDR3 DNA follows: TGTGCCAGCAGTTACGGTGGGGAAAGGCCAGGACCTAACTATGGCTACACCTTC. Its translation is CASSYGGERPGPNYGYTF.

This clonotype has at least ten counts. V usage is TRBV7-9 and J usage is TRBJ2-7, with 14 bases lining up with TRBD2. There are 17 residues in the CDR3. The germline CDR1 and CDR2 sequences are SEHNR and FQNEAQ (reference sequence). V was pared by 4 bases and J by 2 bases, with 7 bases of the junction left unmatched. The CDR3 DNA reads as TGTGCCAGCAGCTCCCCCGGGACTAGCGGGAGCACCTACGAGCAGTACTTC. Amino acid sequence: CASSSPGTSGSTYEQYF. Full variable domain (missing parts from reference TRBV7-9 and TRBJ2-7): DTGVSQNPRHKITKRGQNVTFRCDPISEHNRLYWYRQTLGQGPEFLTYFQNEAQLEKSRLLSDRFSAERPKGSFSTLEIQRTEQGDSAMYLCASSSPGTSGSTYEQYFGPGTRLTVT.

This clonotype was counted ten times or more. The CDR3 nucleotides read TGTGCCAGCCTCAATCAGGGTAGTGTCTATGGCTACACCTTC. Residues: CASLNQGSVYGYTF. This chain connects TRBV12-3 or TRBV12-4 to TRBJ1-2, with D possibly matching TRBD1 (5 bases). The CDR3 extends over 14 amino acids. Trimming removed 8 bases at V and 4 bases at J, with 17 bases between.

This clonotype was seen only a few times. This rearrangement joins TRBV11-2 to TRBJ2-1; 12 bases fit TRBD2. V was pared by 5 bases and J by 0 bases, with 11 bases of the junction left unmatched. The CDR3 totals 19 residues. The germline V gene encodes CDR1 SGHAT and CDR2 FQNNGV. The CDR3 DNA follows: TGTGCCAGCAGCGCCGGACTAGCGGGACCCTACAGCTCCTACAATGAGCAGTTCTTC. It is translated as CASSAGLAGPYSSYNEQFF.

This clonotype has at least ten counts. The chain couples TRBV28 to TRBJ2-6; maybe TRBD2 (7 bases). The germline V gene has CDR1 MDHEN and CDR2 SYDVKM. CDR3 length: 19 residues. Deletions cut 4 bases from V and 1 base from J, with 20 bases between. In nucleotides, the CDR3 is TGTGCCAGCAGTTCCGGCGGCGGGGGCCTGAATTCTGGGGCCAACGTCCTGACTTTC. It specifies CASSSGGGGLNSGANVLTF.

Remarks on this clonotype: A far larger clone is just one base off, so this is likely a read error. The rearrangement uses TRBV4-2 and TRBJ2-1, with D unclear. Germline CDR1 and CDR2: LGHNA and YNFKEQ. This CDR3 spans 11 amino acids. V lost 8 bases, J lost 8 bases, and 10 bases lay in between. CDR3 DNA sequence: TGTGCCAGCGGCCGGGTTGATGAGCAGTTCTTC. It yields the protein CASGRVDEQFF.

This chain joins TRBV28 and TRBJ2-4; D possibly corresponds to TRBD2 (6 bases). Trimming removed 7 bases from V and 2 bases from J, with 12 bases in between. This CDR3 is built from 14 residues. Germline V gene sequence: CDR1 MDHEN, CDR2 SYDVKM. Here the CDR3 DNA reads TGTGCCAGCACTGACGCGGGGTCCAAAAACATTCAGTACTTC. Protein product: CASTDAGSKNIQYF.

This clonotype has more than one count but fewer than ten. The rearrangement joins TRBV9 to TRBJ1-4; tentative D call: TRBD1 (5 bases). V was pared by 4 bases and J by 8 bases, with 15 bases between. Per germline, CDR1 SGDLS and CDR2 YYNGEE. The CDR3 contains 14 residues. CDR3 residues: CASSPAGQGEKLFF. CDR3 coding DNA: TGTGCCAGCAGCCCTGCGGGGCAGGGCGAAAAACTGTTTTTT.

The chain links TRBV25-1 to TRBJ2-1, with TRBD2 matching 9 bases. The CDR3 runs 16 residues. With 0 bases clipped from V and 3 bases from J, the junction kept 3 bases outside the gene matches. Germline CDR1 and CDR2: MGHDK and SYGVNS. CDR3 amino acids: CASSEYSGGIYNEQFF. The CDR3 DNA reads TGTGCCAGCAGTGAATACAGCGGGGGGATCTACAATGAGCAGTTCTTC.

The V and J genes are TRBV19 and TRBJ1-5, with TRBD1 matching over 7 bases. Germline V gene lookup returns CDR1 LNHDA and CDR2 SQIVND (reference sequence). Trimming at V came to 6 bases and at J to 0 bases, leaving 5 bases not matched to a gene. The CDR3 sequence is 15 residues long. CDR3 amino acids: CASRMDRYSNQPQHF. Here the CDR3 DNA reads TGTGCCAGTAGGATGGACAGGTATAGCAATCAGCCCCAGCATTTT.

The table lists this clonotype with a few counts. The chain recombines TRBV3-1 with TRBJ2-1; 15 nucleotides agree with TRBD2. Germline CDR1 and CDR2: LGHDT and YNNKEL (reference sequence). CDR3 size: 17 residues. The V segment lost 4 bases and the J segment 4 bases; nucleotides outside the gene matches: 5. The CDR3 protein is CASSRTSGRASYNEQFF. The DNA for the CDR3 is TGTGCCAGCAGCCGGACTAGCGGGAGGGCCTCTTACAATGAGCAGTTCTTC.

In its sample, this clonotype was seen a few times. This CDR3 reads CASSYRGGEAFF. The CDR3 bases are TGTGCCAGCAGTTACCGGGGGGGTGAAGCTTTCTTT. The chain is built from TRBV6-2 or TRBV6-3 and TRBJ1-1, with D possibly TRBD1 on 5 matching bases. Germline values: CDR1 MNHEY, CDR2 SVGEGT. This CDR3 region has 12 residues. Between the trimmed V and J ends, which lost 2 bases and 7 bases, there was a span of 8 bases.

With regard to this clonotype: This sequence is one base from a far larger clone and is likely a read error. The V call is TRBV5-1, the J call TRBJ2-7, with 9 bases matching TRBD2. Unmatched junction bases numbered 15, after V lost 4 bases and J lost 7 bases. The CDR3 is 16 residues long. The V gene's germline CDR1 is SGHRS and CDR2 YFSETQ. DNA of the CDR3: TGCGCCAGCAGCGTGGTGGCGCGCGGGAGGGCGGATGAGCAGTACTTC. This gives the protein CASSVVARGRADEQYF.

This clonotype was observed at least ten times. The chain uses TRBV30 and TRBJ2-1; possibly TRBD2 for D (5 bases). CDR3 length equals 15 residues. Germline CDR1 GTSNPN, CDR2 SVGIG (reference sequence). Trimming pared 0 bases from V and 1 base from J, leaving 10 bases between. The CDR3 loop is CAWSVGSISYNEQFF. The DNA for the CDR3 is TGTGCCTGGAGTGTAGGGAGTATTTCCTACAATGAGCAGTTCTTC.

There are many counts of this clonotype. The chain links TRBV6-1 to TRBJ1-2, with 8 positions matching TRBD1. CDR1 and CDR2 (germline): MNHNS, SASEGT. V shed 0 bases and J 3 bases; nucleotides not matched to a gene: 6. This CDR3 is 16 amino acids long. CDR3 nucleotides: TGTGCCAGCAGTGAAGCCGGGGACAGGCCTGACTATGGCTACACCTTC. It yields the protein CASSEAGDRPDYGYTF.

This clonotype was recorded many times. This chain links TRBV12-3 or TRBV12-4 with TRBJ2-7; tentative D call: TRBD2 (7 bases). Trimming pared 1 base from V and 3 bases from J, leaving 16 bases between. The CDR3 is 16 amino acids. The CDR3 reads CASSLGGQGGFYEQYF. Here the CDR3 DNA reads TGTGCCAGCAGTTTAGGGGGGCAGGGAGGGTTCTACGAGCAGTACTTC.

This clonotype was found many times. V is TRBV4-2 and J is TRBJ1-3; maybe TRBD1 (6 bases). Per the germline V gene, CDR1 is LGHNA and CDR2 is YNFKEQ. The V end lost 1 base, the J end lost 0 bases, and 13 bases lay between the germline ends. This CDR3 is built from 17 residues. The CDR3 sequence: CASSQALDRSSGNTIYF. CDR3 DNA: TGTGCCAGCAGCCAAGCCCTGGACAGAAGCTCTGGAAACACCATATATTTT.

This clonotype has a count of ten or more. The chain links TRBV18 to TRBJ2-1, with D possibly matching TRBD1 (6 bases). Trimming left V 3 bases short and J 9 bases short, with 18 bases between. CDR1 is KGHSH and CDR2 is LQKENI in the germline V gene. This CDR3 has 15 amino acids. CDR3 protein: CASSPQQGISTEQFF. The DNA for the CDR3 is TGTGCCAGCTCACCGCAGCAGGGGATTTCCACTGAGCAGTTCTTC.

In its sample, this clonotype was seen many times. The gene calls are TRBV2 and TRBJ1-2; weak D call: TRBD1 (5 bases). The CDR3 has 16 amino acids. The V gene's germline CDR1 is SNHLY and CDR2 FYNNEI. Between the trimmed V and J ends, which lost 6 bases and 5 bases, there was a span of 22 bases. This CDR3 is CASRLRALPGEYGYTF. The CDR3 coding sequence is TGTGCCAGCAGACTCCGGGCCCTCCCGGGGGAGTATGGCTACACCTTC.

This chain links TRBV9 with TRBJ1-1; 7 nucleotides line up with TRBD1. This CDR3 contains 15 residues. V gave up 4 bases and J gave up 3 bases; unmatched junction bases: 9. Germline CDR1 is SGDLS and CDR2 is YYNGEE. The CDR3 coding sequence is TGTGCCAGCAGCCCCCGGTGGGACAGTTACACTGAAGCTTTCTTT. Amino acid sequence: CASSPRWDSYTEAFF.

In this sample, this clonotype turned up a few times. The junction departs from the called germline gene at one end, perhaps through a read error. This chain connects TRBV5-3 to TRBJ2-1, with 7 bases that match TRBD2. TRBV5-3 is assigned to the ORF class and has an uncertain function. The CDR3 consists of 14 residues. Written as DNA, the CDR3 is TGTGCCAGCAGCTTATCTATAGCGGGCTATGAGCAGTTCTTC. Its protein is CASSLSIAGYEQFF.

About this clonotype: The DNA is left out, because the CDR3 cannot be placed on it with certainty; the CDR3 is given as TCRdb lists it. The chain links TRBV10-3 to TRBJ2-2. Including both end residues, the CDR3 is 14 amino acids long. Germline CDR1 is ENHRY and CDR2 is SYGVKD. CDR3 loop: CAISAIDTGELFFF.